This T cell receptor (beta chain) originates from a study of beta chain features in type 1 diabetes. Sequencing targeted expressed TCRB transcripts, as all isolated RNA had been reverse transcribed. Produced via immunoSEQ multiplex PCR; TCRdb's table is partial and in-frame only. This table holds 130,000 to 150,000 clones, around 7% found once. In its sample, this clone was seen many times. Every participating donor gave one draw, a heparinised blood sample averaging about 100 mL. Stem cell-like memory, regulatory, central memory and naive CD4+ cells were sorted via CD45RO/CCR7/CD25/CD127/CD95/CD27. The germline CDR1 and CDR2 sequences are LGHNA and YSLEER. Trimming cost V 0 bases and J 8 bases, with 13 bases left between them. The CDR3 covers 14 residues.

The V call is TRBV4-3, the J call TRBJ1-2, with unresolved D. This clonotype was sampled from a woman aged 30 to 39 in good health. The sequenced sample consisted of central memory CD4+ T cells from blood. CDR3 sequence: CASSQERSARGYTF. The CDR3 DNA follows: TGCGCCAGCAGCCAAGAACGGTCGGCGCGGGGCTACACCTTC.